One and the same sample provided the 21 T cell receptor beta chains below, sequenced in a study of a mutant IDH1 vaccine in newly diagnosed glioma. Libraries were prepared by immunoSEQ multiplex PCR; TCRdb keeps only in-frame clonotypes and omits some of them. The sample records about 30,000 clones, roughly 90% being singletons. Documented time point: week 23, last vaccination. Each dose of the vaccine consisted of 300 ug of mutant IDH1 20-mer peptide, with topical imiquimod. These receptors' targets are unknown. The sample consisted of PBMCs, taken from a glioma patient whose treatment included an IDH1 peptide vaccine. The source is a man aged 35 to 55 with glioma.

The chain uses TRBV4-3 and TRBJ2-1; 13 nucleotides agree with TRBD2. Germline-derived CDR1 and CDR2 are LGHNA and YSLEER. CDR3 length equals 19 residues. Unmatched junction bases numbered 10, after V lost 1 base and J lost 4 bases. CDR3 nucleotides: TGCGCCAGCAGCCAAGGGCCTTCGGGGACTAGCGGGGATTACAATGAGCAGTTCTTC. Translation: CASSQGPSGTSGDYNEQFF.

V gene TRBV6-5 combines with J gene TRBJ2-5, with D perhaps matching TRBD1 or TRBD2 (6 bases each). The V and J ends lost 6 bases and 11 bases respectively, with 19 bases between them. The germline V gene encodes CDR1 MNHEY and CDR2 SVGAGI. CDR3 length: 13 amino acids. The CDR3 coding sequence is TGTGCCAGCAGGTACGCCTCCGGGGGCCAGCAGTACTTC. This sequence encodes CASRYASGGQQYF.

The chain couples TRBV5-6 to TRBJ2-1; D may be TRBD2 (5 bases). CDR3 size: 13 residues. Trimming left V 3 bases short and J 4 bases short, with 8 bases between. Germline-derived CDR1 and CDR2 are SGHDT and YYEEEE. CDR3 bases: TGTGCCAGCAGCTACGGGGAATACAATGAGCAGTTCTTC. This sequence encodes CASSYGEYNEQFF.

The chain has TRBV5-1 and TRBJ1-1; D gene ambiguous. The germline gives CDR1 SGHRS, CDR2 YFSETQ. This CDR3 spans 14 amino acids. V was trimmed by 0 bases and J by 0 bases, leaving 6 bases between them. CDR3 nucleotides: TGCGCCAGCAGCTTGGACACCTTGAACACTGAAGCTTTCTTT. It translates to CASSLDTLNTEAFF.

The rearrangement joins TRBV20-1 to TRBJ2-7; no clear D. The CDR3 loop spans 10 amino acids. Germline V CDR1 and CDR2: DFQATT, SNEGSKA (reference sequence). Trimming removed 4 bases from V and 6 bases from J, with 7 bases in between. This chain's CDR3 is CSAKGPEQYF. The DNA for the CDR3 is TGCAGTGCTAAAGGGCCCGAGCAGTACTTC.

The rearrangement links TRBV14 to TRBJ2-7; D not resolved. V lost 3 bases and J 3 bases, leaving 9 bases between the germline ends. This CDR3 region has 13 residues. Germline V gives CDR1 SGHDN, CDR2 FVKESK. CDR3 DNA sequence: TGTGCCAGCAGCCAGACGAACAGCTACGAGCAGTACGTC. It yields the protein CASSQTNSYEQYV.

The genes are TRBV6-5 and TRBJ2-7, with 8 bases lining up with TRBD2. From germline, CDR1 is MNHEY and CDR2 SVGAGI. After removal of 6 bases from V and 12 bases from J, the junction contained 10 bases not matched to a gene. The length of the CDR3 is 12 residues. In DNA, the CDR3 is TGTGCCAGCAGCCCCTCGGGGGGGCAGGGGTACTTC. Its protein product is CASSPSGGQGYF.

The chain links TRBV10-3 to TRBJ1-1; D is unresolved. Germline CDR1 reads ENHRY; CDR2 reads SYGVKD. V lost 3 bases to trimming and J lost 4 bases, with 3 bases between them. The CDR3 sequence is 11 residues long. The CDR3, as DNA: TGTGCCATCAGTGACGGCACTGAAGCTTTCTTT. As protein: CAISDGTEAFF.

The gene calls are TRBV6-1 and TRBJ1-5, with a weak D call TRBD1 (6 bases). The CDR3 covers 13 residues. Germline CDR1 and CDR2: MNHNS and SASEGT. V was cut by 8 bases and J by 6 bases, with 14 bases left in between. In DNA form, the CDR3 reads TGTGCCAGCGCATCAACAGGGACTCAGCCCCAGCATTTT. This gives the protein CASASTGTQPQHF.

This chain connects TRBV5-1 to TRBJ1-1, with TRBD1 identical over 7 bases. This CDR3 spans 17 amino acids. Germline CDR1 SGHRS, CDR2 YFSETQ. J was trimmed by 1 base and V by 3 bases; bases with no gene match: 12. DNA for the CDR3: TGCGCCAGCAGCTGGGGAGGAGACAGGGTTACGAACACTGAAGCTTTCTTT. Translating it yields CASSWGGDRVTNTEAFF.

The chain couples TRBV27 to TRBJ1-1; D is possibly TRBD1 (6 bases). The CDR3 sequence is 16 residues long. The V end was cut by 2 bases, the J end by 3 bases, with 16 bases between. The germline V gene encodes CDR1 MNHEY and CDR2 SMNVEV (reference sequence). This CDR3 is CASSLQITGFHTEAFF. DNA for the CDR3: TGTGCCAGCAGTTTACAAATTACAGGGTTTCACACTGAAGCTTTCTTT.

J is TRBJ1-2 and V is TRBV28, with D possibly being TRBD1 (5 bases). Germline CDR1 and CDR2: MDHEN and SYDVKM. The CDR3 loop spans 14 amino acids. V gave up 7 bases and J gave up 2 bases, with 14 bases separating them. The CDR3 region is CASKTSTDNYGYTF. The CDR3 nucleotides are TGTGCCAGCAAAACCTCGACAGACAACTATGGCTACACCTTC.

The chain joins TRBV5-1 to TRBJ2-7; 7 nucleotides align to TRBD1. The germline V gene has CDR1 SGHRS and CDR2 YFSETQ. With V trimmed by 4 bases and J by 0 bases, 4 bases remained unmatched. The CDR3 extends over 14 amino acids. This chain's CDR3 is CASSQGDSSYEQYV. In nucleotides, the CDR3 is TGCGCCAGCAGCCAAGGGGACAGCTCCTACGAGCAGTACGTC.

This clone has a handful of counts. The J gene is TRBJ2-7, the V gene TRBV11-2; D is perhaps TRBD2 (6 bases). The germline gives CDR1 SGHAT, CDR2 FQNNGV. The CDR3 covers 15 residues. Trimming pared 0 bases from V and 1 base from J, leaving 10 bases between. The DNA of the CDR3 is TGTGCCAGCAGCTTAGATCCCCGGGGGTCCTACGAGCAGTACTTC. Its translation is CASSLDPRGSYEQYF.

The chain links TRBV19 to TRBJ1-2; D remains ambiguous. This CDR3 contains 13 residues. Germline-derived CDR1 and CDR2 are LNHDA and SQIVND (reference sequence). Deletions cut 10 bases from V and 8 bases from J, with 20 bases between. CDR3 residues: CATTSGLSTGYTF. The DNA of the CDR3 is TGTGCCACCACCAGCGGACTCTCCACGGGCTACACCTTC. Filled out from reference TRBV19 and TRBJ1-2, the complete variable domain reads DGGITQSPKYLFRKEGQNVTLSCEQNLNHDAMYWYRQDPGQGLRLIYYSQIVNDFQKGDIAEGYSVSREKKESFPLTVTSAQKNPTAFYLCATTSGLSTGYTFGSGTRLTVV.

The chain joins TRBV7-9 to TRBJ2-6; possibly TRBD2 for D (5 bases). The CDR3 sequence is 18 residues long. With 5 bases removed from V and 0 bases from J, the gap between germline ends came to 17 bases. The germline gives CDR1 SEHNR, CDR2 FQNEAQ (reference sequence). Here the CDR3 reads CASSHPAGMSSGANVLTF. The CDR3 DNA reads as TGTGCCAGCAGCCACCCGGCGGGTATGAGCTCTGGGGCCAACGTCCTGACTTTC.

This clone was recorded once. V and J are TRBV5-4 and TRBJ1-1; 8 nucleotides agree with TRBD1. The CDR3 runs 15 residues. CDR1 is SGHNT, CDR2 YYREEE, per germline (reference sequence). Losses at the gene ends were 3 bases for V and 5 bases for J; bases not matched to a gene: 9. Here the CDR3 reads CASSSEDRGETEAFF. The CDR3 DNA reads TGTGCCAGCAGCTCAGAAGACAGGGGAGAAACTGAAGCTTTCTTT.

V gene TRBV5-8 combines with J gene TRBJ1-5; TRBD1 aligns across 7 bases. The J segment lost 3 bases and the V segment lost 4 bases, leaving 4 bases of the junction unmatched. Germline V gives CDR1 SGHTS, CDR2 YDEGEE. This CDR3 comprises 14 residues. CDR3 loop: CASSPGQFNQPQHF. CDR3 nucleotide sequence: TGTGCCAGCAGCCCGGGACAGTTCAATCAGCCCCAGCATTTT.

As DNA, the CDR3 is TGTGCCAGCAGCTTGGGTGACTATGGGTCGGATACGCAGTATTTT. Protein sequence: CASSLGDYGSDTQYF. The chain is built from TRBV5-5 and TRBJ2-3; tentative D call: TRBD2 (5 bases). With 0 bases removed from V and 6 bases from J, the gap between germline ends came to 14 bases. Germline V lookup: CDR1 SGHKS, CDR2 YYEKEE (reference sequence). This CDR3 region has 15 residues.

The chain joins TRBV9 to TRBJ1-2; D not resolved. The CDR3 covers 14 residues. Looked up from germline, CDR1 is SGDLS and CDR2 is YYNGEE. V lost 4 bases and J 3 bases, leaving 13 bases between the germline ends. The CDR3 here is CASSSAVRDYGYTF. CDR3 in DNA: TGTGCCAGCAGCTCGGCCGTTCGGGACTATGGCTACACCTTC.

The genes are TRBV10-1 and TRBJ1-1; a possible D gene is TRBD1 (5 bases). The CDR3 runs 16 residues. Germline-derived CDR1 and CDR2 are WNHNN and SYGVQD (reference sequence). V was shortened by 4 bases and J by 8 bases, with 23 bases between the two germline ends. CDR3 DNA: TGCGCCAGCAGTGCCTCTATCGGGGGGGGAGAGGAGGAAGCTTTCTTT. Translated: CASSASIGGGEEEAFF.